This is a list of T cell receptor beta chains from one sample in a study of control samples from healthy donors and cancer patients. Sequencing used immunoSEQ multiplex PCR; TCRdb keeps in-frame clones, though not all of them. Of about 84,000 clones detected, 65% to 90% appear once; the ten largest clones hold roughly 12%. The sample comprised PBMCs. The receptors shown here come from a man between 60 and 75 years old with head and neck cancer. CDR3s leave out the opening cysteine and the closing phenylalanine or tryptophan. Each record gives: V gene, CDR3 protein.

TRBV13 ASRLRGGPTYEQY
TRBV11-3 ASSLGGSFSYNEQF
TRBV6-4 ASSEQFSTDTQY
TRBV13 ASSLGDYGTEAF
TRBV6-6 ASGGFVGRDGETQY
TRBV7-9 ASSPRDRGQETQY
TRBV7-8 ASSIDGLAKNIQY
TRBV27 ASSTRLAGADTQY
TRBV11-3 ASSFAPQETQY
TRBV15 ATSRDPDTLH